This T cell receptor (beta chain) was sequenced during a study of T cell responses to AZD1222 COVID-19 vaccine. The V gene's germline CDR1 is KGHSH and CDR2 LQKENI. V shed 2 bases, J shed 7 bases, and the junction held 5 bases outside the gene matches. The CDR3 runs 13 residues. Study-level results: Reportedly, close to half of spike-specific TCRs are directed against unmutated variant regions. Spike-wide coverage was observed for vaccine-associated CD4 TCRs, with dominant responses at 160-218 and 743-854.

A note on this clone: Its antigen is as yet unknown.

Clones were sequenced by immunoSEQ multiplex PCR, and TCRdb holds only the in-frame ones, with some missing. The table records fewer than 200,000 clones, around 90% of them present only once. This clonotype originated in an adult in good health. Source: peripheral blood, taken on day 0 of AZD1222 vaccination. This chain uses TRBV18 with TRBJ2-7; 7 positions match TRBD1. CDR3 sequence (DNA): TGTGCCAGCTCACCAGGACAGGCGGCAGAGCAGTACTTC. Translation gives CASSPGQAAEQYF.